This T cell receptor beta chain stems from a study of somatic mutations in cytotoxic T cells in rheumatoid arthritis. V was clipped by 2 bases and J by 0 bases, with 11 bases between them. CDR3 size: 16 residues. Germline V lookup: CDR1 GTSNPN, CDR2 SVGIG (reference sequence). Measured with immunoSEQ multiplex PCR; TCRdb has only the in-frame clones, and not every one. The sample contains fewer than 8,500 clones, roughly 70% of which appear only once. Purity of the CD4+ and CD8+ cells, isolated by positive magnetic bead selection, was checked by flow cytometry. Sequencing input: CD8+ T cells sorted from blood. The source is an adult with rheumatoid arthritis. The chain is built from TRBV30 and TRBJ2-6; D may be TRBD1 or TRBD2 (5 bases each). The DNA for the CDR3 is TGTGCCTGGAGTTTGGGGGATTCCTCTGGGGCCAACGTCCTGACTTTC. The encoded protein is CAWSLGDSSGANVLTF.